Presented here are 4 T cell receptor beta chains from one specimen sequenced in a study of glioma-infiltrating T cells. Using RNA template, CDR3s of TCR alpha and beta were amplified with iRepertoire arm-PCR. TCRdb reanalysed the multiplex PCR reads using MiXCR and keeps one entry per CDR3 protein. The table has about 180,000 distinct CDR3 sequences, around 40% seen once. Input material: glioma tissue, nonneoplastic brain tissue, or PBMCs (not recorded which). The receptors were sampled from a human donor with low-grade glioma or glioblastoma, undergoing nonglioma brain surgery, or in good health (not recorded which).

CDR3 in DNA: TGTGCCATCAGTGAAAGAGGAGACTACGAGCAGTACTTC. Its translation: CAISERGDYEQYF. This rearrangement joins TRBV10-3 to TRBJ2-7; no definite D call. The V gene lost 3 bases and the J gene lost 3 bases, with 9 bases spanning the gap. The CDR3 has 13 amino acids. Germline CDR1 ENHRY, CDR2 SYGVKD.

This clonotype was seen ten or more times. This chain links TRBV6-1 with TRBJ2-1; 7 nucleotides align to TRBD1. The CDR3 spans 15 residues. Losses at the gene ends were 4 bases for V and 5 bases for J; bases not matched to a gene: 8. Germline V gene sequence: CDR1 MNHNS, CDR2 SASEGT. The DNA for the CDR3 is TGTGCCAGCAGTGTTGAGGGACAGAGAAACAATGAGCAGTTCTTC. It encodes CASSVEGQRNNEQFF.

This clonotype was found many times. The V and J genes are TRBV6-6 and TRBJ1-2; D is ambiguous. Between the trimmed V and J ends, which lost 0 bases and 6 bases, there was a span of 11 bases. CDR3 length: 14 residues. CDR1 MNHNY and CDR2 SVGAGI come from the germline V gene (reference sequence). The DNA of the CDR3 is TGTGCCAGCAGTTACTCGAGGTTCAGGCATGGCTACACCTTC. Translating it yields CASSYSRFRHGYTF.

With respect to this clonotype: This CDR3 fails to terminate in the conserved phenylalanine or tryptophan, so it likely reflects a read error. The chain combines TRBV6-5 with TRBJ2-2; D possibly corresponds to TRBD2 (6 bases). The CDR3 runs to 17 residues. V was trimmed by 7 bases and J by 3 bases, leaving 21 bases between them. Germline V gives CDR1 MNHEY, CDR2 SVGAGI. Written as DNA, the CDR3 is TGTGCCAGCACAAGGACTATCGGGAGTTTGTACACCGGGGAGCTGTTTCTT. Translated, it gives CASTRTIGSLYTGELFL.